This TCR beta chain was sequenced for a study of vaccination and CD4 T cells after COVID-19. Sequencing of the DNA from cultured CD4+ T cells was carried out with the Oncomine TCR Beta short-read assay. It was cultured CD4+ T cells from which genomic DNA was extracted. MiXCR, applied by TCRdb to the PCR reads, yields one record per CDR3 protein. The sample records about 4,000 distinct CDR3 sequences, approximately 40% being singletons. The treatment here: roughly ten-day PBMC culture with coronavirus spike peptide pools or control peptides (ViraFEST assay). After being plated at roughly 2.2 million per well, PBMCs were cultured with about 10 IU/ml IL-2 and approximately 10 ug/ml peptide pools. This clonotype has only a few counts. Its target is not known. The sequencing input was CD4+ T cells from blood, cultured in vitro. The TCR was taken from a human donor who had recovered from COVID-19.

CDR3 coding DNA: TGTGCCAGCAGCTTATCGACAGGGGAATATGGCTACACCTTC. Its protein is CASSLSTGEYGYTF. The rearrangement uses TRBV7-2 and TRBJ1-2, with 8 bases matching TRBD1. V gave up 2 bases and J gave up 5 bases; unmatched junction bases: 4. Germline values: CDR1 SGHTA, CDR2 FQGNSA. The CDR3 runs 14 residues.